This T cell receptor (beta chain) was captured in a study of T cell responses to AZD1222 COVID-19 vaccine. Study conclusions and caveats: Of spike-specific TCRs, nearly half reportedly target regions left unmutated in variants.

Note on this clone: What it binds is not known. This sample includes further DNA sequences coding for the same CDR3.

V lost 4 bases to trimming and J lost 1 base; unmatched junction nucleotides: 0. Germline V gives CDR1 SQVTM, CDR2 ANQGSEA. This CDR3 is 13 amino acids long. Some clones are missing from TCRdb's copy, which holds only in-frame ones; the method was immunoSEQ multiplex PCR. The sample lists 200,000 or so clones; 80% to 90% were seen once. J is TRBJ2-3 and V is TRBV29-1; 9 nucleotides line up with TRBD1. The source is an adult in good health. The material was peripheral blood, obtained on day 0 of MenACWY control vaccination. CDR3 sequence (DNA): TGCAGCGTTGGGACAGGGGGCACAGATACGCAGTATTTT. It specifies CSVGTGGTDTQYF.